These 5 T cell receptor beta chains were all obtained from the same sample, sequenced in a study of untreated major depressive disorder. Antigen specificity for these receptors is unknown. Study-level findings and limits: Depressed patients' CD4+ T cells carried increased TRBV05-01 (Vbeta 5.1) usage versus control CD4+ T cells.

The table came from immunoSEQ multiplex PCR; TCRdb's copy has only in-frame clones and leaves some out. This table holds under 15,000 clones, 80% to 95% found once. Specimen: CD4+ T cells from PBMCs. The origin of the receptors is a woman aged 25 to 45 with major depressive disorder.

The J gene is TRBJ1-2, the V gene TRBV11-2; 7 nucleotides agree with TRBD1. The CDR3 runs 16 residues. With 3 bases clipped from V and 8 bases from J, the junction kept 15 bases outside the gene matches. Germline CDR1 is SGHAT and CDR2 is FQNNGV. The CDR3 nucleotides read TGTGCCAGCAGCTTTTCACAGGGGCGAGCCCGCTGGGGCTACACCTTC. It yields the protein CASSFSQGRARWGYTF.

V usage is TRBV6-1 and J usage is TRBJ2-7, with 7 bases fitting TRBD1. V dropped 4 bases and J dropped 3; count of bases not matched to a gene: 9. Germline V gene data show CDR1 as MNHNS and CDR2 as SASEGT. The CDR3 totals 15 residues. CDR3 sequence (DNA): TGTGCCAGCAGTGGGGACAGCCTAGGACTCTACGAGCAGTACTTC. It is translated as CASSGDSLGLYEQYF.

V usage is TRBV6-1 and J usage is TRBJ1-3; perhaps TRBD1 as D (5 bases). Germline CDR1 is MNHNS and CDR2 is SASEGT. This CDR3 comprises 15 residues. The V end lost 7 bases, the J end lost 4 bases, and 17 bases lay between the germline ends. As DNA, the CDR3 is TGTGCCAGCACCTTATCCGGGACTGGGGGAAACACCATATATTTT. Translation gives CASTLSGTGGNTIYF.

The chain uses TRBV18 and TRBJ2-7; D is tentatively TRBD1 or TRBD2 (5 bases each). The germline gives CDR1 KGHSH, CDR2 LQKENI. The ends were cut back, 2 bases at V and 5 bases at J, with 13 bases in the middle. This CDR3 contains 14 residues. Written as DNA, the CDR3 is TGTGCCAGCTCACCAGCTGGGGGAGAGGACGAGCAGTACTTC. Translating it yields CASSPAGGEDEQYF.

The J gene is TRBJ1-2, the V gene TRBV19; TRBD1 might be the D (6 bases). Germline V gene lookup returns CDR1 LNHDA and CDR2 SQIVND (reference sequence). Trimming removed 3 bases at V and 5 bases at J, with 16 bases between. The CDR3 is 15 amino acids. CDR3 nucleotides: TGTGCCAGTAGTATTTTAGGGACAAGGACGTATGGCTACACCTTC. This sequence encodes CASSILGTRTYGYTF.